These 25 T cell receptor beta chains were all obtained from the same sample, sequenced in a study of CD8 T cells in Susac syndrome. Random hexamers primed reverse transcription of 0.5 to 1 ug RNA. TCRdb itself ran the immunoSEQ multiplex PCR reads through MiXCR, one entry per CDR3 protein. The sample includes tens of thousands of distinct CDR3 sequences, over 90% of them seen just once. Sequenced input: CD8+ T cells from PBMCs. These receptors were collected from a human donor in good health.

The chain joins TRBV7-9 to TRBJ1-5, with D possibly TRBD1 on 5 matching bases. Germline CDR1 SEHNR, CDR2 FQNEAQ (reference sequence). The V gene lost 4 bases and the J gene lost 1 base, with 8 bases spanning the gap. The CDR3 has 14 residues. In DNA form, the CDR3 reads TGTGCCAGCAGCTCGACAGACAGCAATCAGCCCCAGCATTTT. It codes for CASSSTDSNQPQHF.

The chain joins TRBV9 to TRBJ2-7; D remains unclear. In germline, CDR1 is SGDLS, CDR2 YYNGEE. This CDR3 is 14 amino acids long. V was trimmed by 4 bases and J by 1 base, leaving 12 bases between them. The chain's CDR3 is CASSPYDGSYEQYV. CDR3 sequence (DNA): TGTGCCAGCAGCCCCTACGACGGATCCTACGAGCAGTACGTC.

CDR3 sequence (DNA): TGTGCCAGCAGCTTTAGGGGAGGCTACACCGGGGAGCTGTTTTTT. It specifies CASSFRGGYTGELFF. This chain connects TRBV7-9 to TRBJ2-2; D possibly corresponds to TRBD2 (6 bases). CDR3 length equals 15 residues. V lost 3 bases and J 3 bases, leaving 11 bases between the germline ends. Germline CDR1 and CDR2: SEHNR and FQNEAQ (reference sequence).

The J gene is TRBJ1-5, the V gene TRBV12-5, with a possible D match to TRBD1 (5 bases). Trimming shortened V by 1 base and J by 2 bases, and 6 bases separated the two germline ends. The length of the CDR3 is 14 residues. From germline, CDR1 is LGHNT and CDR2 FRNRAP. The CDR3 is CASGLAGGNQPQHF. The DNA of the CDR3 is TGTGCTAGTGGTTTGGCGGGGGGCAATCAGCCCCAGCATTTT. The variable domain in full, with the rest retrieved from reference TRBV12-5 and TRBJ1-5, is DARVTQTPRHKVTEMGQEVTMRCQPILGHNTVFWYRQTMMQGLELLAYFRNRAPLDDSGMPKDRFSAEMPDATLATLKIQPSEPRDSAVYFCASGLAGGNQPQHFGDGTRLSIL.

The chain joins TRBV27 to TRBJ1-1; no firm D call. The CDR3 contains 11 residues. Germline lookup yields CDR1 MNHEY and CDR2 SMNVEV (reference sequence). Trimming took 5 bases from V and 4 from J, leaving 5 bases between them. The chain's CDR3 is CASSPGTEAFF. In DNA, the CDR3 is TGTGCCAGCAGTCCCGGCACTGAAGCTTTCTTT.

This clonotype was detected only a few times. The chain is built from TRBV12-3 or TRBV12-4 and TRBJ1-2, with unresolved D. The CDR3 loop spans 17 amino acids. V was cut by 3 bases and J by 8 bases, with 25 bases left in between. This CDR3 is CASSFFRTNDRGSGYTF. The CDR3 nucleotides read TGTGCCAGCAGTTTTTTCCGGACCAACGATCGGGGATCCGGCTACACCTTC.

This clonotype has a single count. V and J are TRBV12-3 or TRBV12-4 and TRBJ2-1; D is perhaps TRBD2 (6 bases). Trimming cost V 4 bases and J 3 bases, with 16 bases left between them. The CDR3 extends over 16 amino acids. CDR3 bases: TGTGCCAGCAGTTCTTCCGCAGGGACTTTCTACAATGAGCAGTTCTTC. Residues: CASSSSAGTFYNEQFF.

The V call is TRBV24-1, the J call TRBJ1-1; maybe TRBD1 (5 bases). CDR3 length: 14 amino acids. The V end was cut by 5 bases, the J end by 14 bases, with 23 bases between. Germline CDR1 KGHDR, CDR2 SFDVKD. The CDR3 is CATSGPLLGAGTFF. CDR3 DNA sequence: TGTGCCACCAGTGGCCCCTTACTTGGGGCTGGGACCTTCTTT.

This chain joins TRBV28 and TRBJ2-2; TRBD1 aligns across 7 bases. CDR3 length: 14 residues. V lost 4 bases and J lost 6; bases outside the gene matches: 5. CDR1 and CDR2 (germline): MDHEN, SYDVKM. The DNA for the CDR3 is TGTGCCAGCAGTTACAGGGGAGTGGCCGGGGAGCTGTTTTTT. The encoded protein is CASSYRGVAGELFF.

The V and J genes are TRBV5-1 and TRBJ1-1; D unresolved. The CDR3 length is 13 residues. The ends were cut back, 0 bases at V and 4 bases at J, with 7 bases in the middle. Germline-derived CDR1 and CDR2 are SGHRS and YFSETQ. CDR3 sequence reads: CASSLEGVTEAFF. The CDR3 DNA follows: TGCGCCAGCAGCTTGGAAGGTGTCACTGAAGCTTTCTTT.

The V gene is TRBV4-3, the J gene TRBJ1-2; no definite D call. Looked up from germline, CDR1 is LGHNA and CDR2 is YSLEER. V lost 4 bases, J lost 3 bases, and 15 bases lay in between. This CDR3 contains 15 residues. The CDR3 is CASSPDPLWDYGYTF. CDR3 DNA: TGCGCCAGCAGCCCCGATCCTTTGTGGGACTATGGCTACACCTTC.

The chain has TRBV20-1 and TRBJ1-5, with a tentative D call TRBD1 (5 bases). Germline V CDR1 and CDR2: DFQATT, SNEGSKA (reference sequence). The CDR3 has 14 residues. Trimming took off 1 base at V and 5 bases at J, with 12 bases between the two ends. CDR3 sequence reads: CSARGRRADQPQHF. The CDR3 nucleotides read TGCAGTGCTAGAGGGCGCAGGGCTGATCAGCCCCAGCATTTT.

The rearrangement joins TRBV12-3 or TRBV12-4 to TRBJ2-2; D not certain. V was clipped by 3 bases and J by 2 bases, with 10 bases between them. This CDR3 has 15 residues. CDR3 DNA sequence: TGTGCCAGCAGTTTCGTGCTGGTAAACACCGGGGAGCTGTTTTTT. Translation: CASSFVLVNTGELFF.

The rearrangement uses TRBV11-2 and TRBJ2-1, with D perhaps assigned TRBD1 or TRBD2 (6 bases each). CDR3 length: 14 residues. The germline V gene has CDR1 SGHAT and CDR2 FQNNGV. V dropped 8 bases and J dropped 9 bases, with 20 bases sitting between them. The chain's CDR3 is CASCQAWGAGEQFF. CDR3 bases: TGTGCCAGCTGCCAGGCGTGGGGGGCTGGTGAGCAGTTCTTC.

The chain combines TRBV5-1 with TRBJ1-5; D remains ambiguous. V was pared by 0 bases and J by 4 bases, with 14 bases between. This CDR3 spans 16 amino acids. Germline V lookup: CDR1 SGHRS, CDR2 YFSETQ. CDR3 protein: CASSLAPSGENQPQHF. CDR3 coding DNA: TGCGCCAGCAGCTTGGCCCCGTCAGGCGAGAATCAGCCCCAGCATTTT.

CDR3 nucleotide sequence: TGTGCCAGCAGCGTTCCCTTAGCGGGAGGCACAGATACGCAGTATTTT. Amino acid sequence: CASSVPLAGGTDTQYF. The chain links TRBV9 to TRBJ2-3; 9 nucleotides match TRBD2. Trimming at V came to 2 bases and at J to 1 base, leaving 5 bases not matched to a gene. From germline, CDR1 is SGDLS and CDR2 YYNGEE. The CDR3 is 16 residues long.

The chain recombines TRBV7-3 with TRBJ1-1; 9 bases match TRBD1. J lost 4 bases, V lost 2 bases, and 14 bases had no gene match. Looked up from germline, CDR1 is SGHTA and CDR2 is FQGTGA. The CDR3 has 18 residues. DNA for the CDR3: TGTGCCAGCAGCTTATTGGGGGAGGGACAGGGAGGCTCCACTGAAGCTTTCTTT. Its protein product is CASSLLGEGQGGSTEAFF.

The CDR3 is CSATLGTRADEQFF. The CDR3 DNA reads as TGCAGTGCTACTCTCGGGACTCGGGCGGATGAGCAGTTCTTC. This chain uses TRBV20-1 with TRBJ2-1, with D possibly matching TRBD2 (6 bases). CDR3 length equals 14 residues. Germline values: CDR1 DFQATT, CDR2 SNEGSKA (reference sequence). V lost 4 bases and J lost 8, with 18 bases in between.

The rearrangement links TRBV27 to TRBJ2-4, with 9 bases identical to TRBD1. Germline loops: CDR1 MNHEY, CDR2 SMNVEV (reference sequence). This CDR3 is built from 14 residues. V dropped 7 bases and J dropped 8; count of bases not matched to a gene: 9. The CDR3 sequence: CASMGQGDTDIQYF. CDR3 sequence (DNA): TGTGCCAGCATGGGACAGGGAGACACAGACATTCAGTACTTC.

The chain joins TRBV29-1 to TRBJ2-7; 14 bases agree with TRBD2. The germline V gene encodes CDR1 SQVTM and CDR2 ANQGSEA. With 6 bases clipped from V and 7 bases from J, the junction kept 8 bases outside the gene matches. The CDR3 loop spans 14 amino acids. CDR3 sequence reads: CSVAAGTSGSEQYV. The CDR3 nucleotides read TGCAGCGTAGCCGCCGGGACTAGCGGGAGTGAGCAGTACGTC.

DNA of the CDR3: TGCAGCGTTGGAAGGACAGAAAAAACCTACGAGCAGTACTTC. Translated: CSVGRTEKTYEQYF. The chain recombines TRBV29-1 with TRBJ2-7, with a possible D match to TRBD1 (6 bases). V dropped 4 bases and J dropped 2 bases, with 15 bases sitting between them. The CDR3 has 14 amino acids. Germline assignment: CDR1 SQVTM and CDR2 ANQGSEA.

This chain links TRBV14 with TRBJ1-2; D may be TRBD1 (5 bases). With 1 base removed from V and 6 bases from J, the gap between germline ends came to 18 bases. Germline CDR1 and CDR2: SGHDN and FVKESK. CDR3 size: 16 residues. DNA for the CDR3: TGTGCCAGCAGCCAAGTCCCCGTCGGGGCCTCGGATGGCTACACCTTC. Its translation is CASSQVPVGASDGYTF.

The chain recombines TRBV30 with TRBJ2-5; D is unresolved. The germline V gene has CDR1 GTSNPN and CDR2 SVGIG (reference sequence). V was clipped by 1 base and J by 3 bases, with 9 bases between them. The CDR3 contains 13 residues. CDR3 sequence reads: CAWSDGREETQYF. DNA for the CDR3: TGTGCCTGGAGTGATGGTAGAGAAGAGACCCAGTACTTC.

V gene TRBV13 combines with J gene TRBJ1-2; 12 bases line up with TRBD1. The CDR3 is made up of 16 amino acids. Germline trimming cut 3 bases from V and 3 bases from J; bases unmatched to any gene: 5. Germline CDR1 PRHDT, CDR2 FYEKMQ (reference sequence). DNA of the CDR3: TGTGCCAGCAGCTTCCGGGGACAGGGGGCGGACTATGGCTACACCTTC. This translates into CASSFRGQGADYGYTF. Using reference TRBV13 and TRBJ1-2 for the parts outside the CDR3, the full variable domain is AAGVIQSPRHLIKEKRETATLKCYPIPRHDTVYWYQQGPGQDPQFLISFYEKMQSDKGSIPDRFSAQQFSDYHSELNMSSLELGDSALYFCASSFRGQGADYGYTFGSGTRLTVV.

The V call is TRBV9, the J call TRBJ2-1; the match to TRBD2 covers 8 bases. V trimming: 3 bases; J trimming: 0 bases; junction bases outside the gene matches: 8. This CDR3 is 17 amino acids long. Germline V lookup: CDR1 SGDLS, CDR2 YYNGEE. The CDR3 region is CASSDLAGTRSYNEQFF. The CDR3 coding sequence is TGTGCCAGCAGCGATTTAGCGGGGACACGCTCCTACAATGAGCAGTTCTTC.